In this sample, the clone carrying this TCR beta chain turned up a few times. The antigen is undetermined. With no exceptions, donors were healthy Caucasians. The data are from a study of identical twins. Study-wide results and limits: Twin pairs had excess sharing that was weaker in beta out-of-frame sequences. Those out-of-frame alpha sequences shared by twins showed an excess of low generation probability.

Per germline, CDR1 MDHEN and CDR2 SYDVKM. This CDR3 region has 12 residues. Trimming took 5 bases from V and 8 from J; bases not matched to a gene: 0. TCRdb itself ran the 5' RACE reads through MiXCR, one entry per CDR3 protein. The sample yields 1.5 million to 2 million distinct CDR3 sequences, about 31% seen once. J is TRBJ2-1 and V is TRBV28; 10 bases map to TRBD1. The receptor was derived from a newborn girl in good health. Sample: cord blood. In nucleotides, the CDR3 is TGTGCCAGCAGTGGGACAGGGGATGAGCAGTTCTTC. Translated, it gives CASSGTGDEQFF.